The subject of this entry is one TCR beta chain. The CDR3 consists of 15 residues. V gave up 4 bases and J gave up 2 bases; unmatched junction bases: 2. The germline V gene encodes CDR1 SEHNR and CDR2 FQNEAQ (reference sequence). As processed by the authors: It was from reference gene primer amplification that nucleated cell counts were estimated. TCRdb's copy holds only in-frame clones and misses some; the assay was immunoSEQ multiplex PCR. The DNA was the basis for D and trimming; V, J and clone size are from that table. Altogether approximately 270,000 clones are present, 89% being singletons, with the ten largest covering approximately 2.2%. This specimen comes from a study of blood T cell repertoires in COVID-19. Study-wide background: Italy, Spain and the United States were the sources of the convalescent and acute COVID-19 samples. From T cells, B-cell-depleted T cells, or PBMCs came the material, which was cDNA or gDNA.

Material for sequencing was peripheral blood. This chain uses TRBV7-9 with TRBJ2-6; 7 positions match TRBD1. This sequence originates from a man aged 45-65 years with acute or convalescent COVID-19. The CDR3 DNA sequence: TGTGCCAGCAGCTCCGACAGGGCTGGGGCCAACGTCCTGACTTTC. This translates into CASSSDRAGANVLTF.